This passage covers 5 T cell receptor beta chains from one sample sequenced in a study of blood T cells in healthy people across ages. A sample-barcoded 5' primer and a J-beta primer mix were used in a second PCR of roughly 6 to 11 cycles. TCRdb used MiXCR to reprocess the 5' RACE reads, holding one entry per CDR3 protein. The sample records around 1,700,000 distinct CDR3 sequences, 25% to 30% being singletons. The sequencing input was blood. All receptors come from a woman between 25 and 40 years old in good health.

This clonotype appeared many times. The rearrangement joins TRBV27 to TRBJ2-7, with TRBD1 as a possible D gene (6 bases). The ends were cut back, 6 bases at V and 4 bases at J, with 13 bases in the middle. CDR1 and CDR2 from the germline V gene are MNHEY and SMNVEV (reference sequence). This CDR3 comprises 13 residues. The CDR3 protein is CASSPGEPYEQYF. The CDR3 DNA sequence: TGTGCCAGCAGCCCAGGGGAGCCGTACGAGCAGTACTTC.

J is TRBJ2-1 and V is TRBV7-9; D call uncertain. Per the germline V gene, CDR1 is SEHNR and CDR2 is FQNEAQ (reference sequence). The V gene lost 1 base and the J gene lost 8 bases, with 18 bases spanning the gap. CDR3 length: 16 residues. The CDR3 loop is CASSLVGEPKGYEQFF. CDR3 bases: TGTGCCAGCAGCTTAGTCGGCGAGCCCAAAGGGTATGAGCAGTTCTTC.

The V call is TRBV5-1, the J call TRBJ2-1; D unclear. The V gene lost 2 bases and the J gene lost 8 bases, with 11 bases spanning the gap. Germline assignment: CDR1 SGHRS and CDR2 YFSETQ. The CDR3 totals 13 residues. The CDR3 DNA reads as TGCGCCAGCAGCTTCTCAGACGGTTATGAGCAGTTCTTC. Its translation: CASSFSDGYEQFF.

This clonotype was seen more than once but under ten times. The chain employs TRBV4-1 and TRBJ1-2, with unresolved D. Germline assignment: CDR1 MGHRA and CDR2 YSYEKL. The V gene lost 2 bases and the J gene lost 3 bases, with 22 bases spanning the gap. The CDR3 contains 18 residues. The CDR3 nucleotides read TGCGCCAGCAGCCAAAGACCGAGTCGGGGAGAGAGTGACTATGGCTACACCTTC. Its translation: CASSQRPSRGESDYGYTF.

This clonotype was seen a few times. This chain uses TRBV9 with TRBJ2-1; 13 bases match TRBD2. Germline-derived CDR1 and CDR2 are SGDLS and YYNGEE. V dropped 4 bases and J dropped 5; count of bases not matched to a gene: 6. CDR3 size: 16 residues. CDR3 DNA: TGTGCCAGCAGCTTACGACTAGCGGGGGGTCACAATGAGCAGTTCTTC. Its translation: CASSLRLAGGHNEQFF.